Sequencing of this T cell receptor (beta chain) was carried out in a study of blood T cell repertoires in COVID-19 (dated by TCRdb to about 2020). For the study in its entirety: Samples from collaborators originated in the United States, Italy and Spain and spanned both the acute and convalescent phases of COVID-19. Where HLA class I and class II types were available, the types were taken from metadata supplied by the sample provider, not from assay-based typing. The repertoires were released in a freely available public database intended as a resource for research on the immune response to SARS-CoV-2. Sample metadata almost always included a de-identified subject ID, COVID-19 status, age in years and sex. The dataset comprised deeply sampled blood TCRbeta repertoires from subjects exposed to, actively infected with, or recovered from COVID-19. Samples were obtained from the ongoing ImmuneRACE study (first 160 participants) and from 1,254 subjects provided by 6 global collaborators. The material from the prospective study consisted of cDNA or gDNA derived from T cells, B-cell-depleted T cells, or PBMCs.

In the prospective study, participants were about 18 to 100 years old, resided in 20 to 30 geographic areas of the United States, and were enrolled through a virtual design. To assign participants to cohorts, the prospective study relied on clinical history that participants themselves reported in a screening survey and a study questionnaire. In the prospective study, mobile phlebotomists collected whole blood, serum and a nasopharyngeal or oropharyngeal swab from each participant. Participants in the prospective study had the option to provide additional blood draws and questionnaires over a roughly 2-month period. Before DNA extraction, blood samples from the prospective study were shipped at room temperature or frozen. TCRbeta CDR3 regions were amplified from genomic DNA by means of the immunoSEQ Assay, a bias-controlled multiplex PCR. From the authors' description of their analysis: The number of nucleated cells in each sample was estimated by amplification of reference gene primers within the assay. To quantify the absolute abundance of each unique TCRbeta CDR3 rearrangement, sequence reads were collapsed and filtered. For each sample, productive Simpson clonality was calculated as the square root of Simpson's diversity index across productive rearrangements. Entries here come from immuneACCESS through TCRdb and include only in-frame sequences with V and J called. Some clones fail to appear in such tables; in the studies checked, an unresolved V gene covers under half of the shortfall, and the cause of the remainder is unknown. The V and J calls and clone size are taken from that table; D and trimming were inferred from the DNA. A total of about 270,000 clones appear in this sample, 88% of them only once. Approximately 1.2% of the sample is held by the ten biggest clonotypes.

The germline V gene supplies CDR1 KGHDR and CDR2 SFDVKD. V is trimmed back by 4 bases and J by 1 base, and the junction contains 3 bases that no gene match accounts for. From the cysteine through the phenylalanine, the CDR3 covers 15 amino acids. Of all the DNA, just the CDR3 is kept, 45 bases in frame from base 1. For this clone: Its antigen has not been determined. Nothing much larger sits one base from this clone, and base qualities are not available.

The investigation overall reported the following: Clinical and demographic metadata were provided uncurated, with the amount varying by source and participant.

Rearrangement joined TRBV24-1 to TRBJ1-2, with 9 middle bases fitting TRBD1. Specimen: PBMCs or T cells enriched from blood (not recorded which). The sequence was collected from a middle-aged woman with acute COVID-19. The CDR3 protein sequence reads: CATSEWTGVNYGYTF. In nucleotide form, the sequence is TGTGCCACCAGTGAGTGGACAGGGGTTAACTATGGCTACACCTTC.